This entry lists 18 T cell receptor beta chains sequenced from one sample in a study of T cells expressing NK-cell markers. TCRdb reprocessed the 5' RACE reads and stores each CDR3 protein as one record, lacking DNA. The sample has under 600,000 distinct CDR3 sequences; the top ten hold under 1.5%. The specimen sequenced was blood T cells: a sorted CD56 or NKG2C T cell subset, CD4+ or CD8+ T cells, or bulk PBMC T cells (not recorded which). These receptors were obtained from a woman aged 50 to 60 in good health.

The V gene is TRBV15, the J gene TRBJ2-1; TCRdb's D call, TRBD2, is unchecked because there is no DNA. The germline CDR1 and CDR2 sequences are LNHNV and YYDKDF (reference sequence). The CDR3 covers 15 residues. CDR3 in amino acids: CATRYEAGARNEQFF.

This rearrangement joins TRBV6-1 to TRBJ1-6. Germline V CDR1 and CDR2: MNHNS, SASEGT. The CDR3 sequence is 13 residues long. The CDR3 is CASSEDLNSPLHF.

The rearrangement links TRBV10-3 to TRBJ2-2. The CDR3 has 15 amino acids. Germline CDR1 ENHRY, CDR2 SYGVKD. The CDR3 loop reads CAAKVTQPNTGELFF.

This chain joins TRBV10-2 and TRBJ2-3; TCRdb returns TRBD1, unconfirmable since there is no DNA. Germline V gene sequence: CDR1 WSHSY, CDR2 SAAADI. This CDR3 contains 18 residues. This CDR3 is CASSDPVAGRGSTDTQYF.

CDR3: CSVGGLAGVGQFF. This chain links TRBV29-1 with TRBJ2-1; TCRdb's assignment of TRBD2 cannot be checked, as there is no DNA. Germline V gene lookup returns CDR1 SQVTM and CDR2 ANQGSEA. The CDR3 consists of 13 residues.

This rearrangement joins TRBV12-5 to TRBJ2-1; TCRdb picks TRBD1, but there is no DNA to check that call. The CDR3 length is 15 residues. Germline CDR1 LGHNT, CDR2 FRNRAP. Here the CDR3 reads CASGDRTILDNEQFF. The entire variable domain, with the rest obtained from reference TRBV12-5 and TRBJ2-1, is as follows: DARVTQTPRHKVTEMGQEVTMRCQPILGHNTVFWYRQTMMQGLELLAYFRNRAPLDDSGMPKDRFSAEMPDATLATLKIQPSEPRDSAVYFCASGDRTILDNEQFFGPGTRLTVL.

This chain uses TRBV7-9 with TRBJ1-4; TCRdb names TRBD1, which stays unverified in the absence of DNA. The germline CDR1 and CDR2 sequences are SEHNR and FQNEAQ (reference sequence). This CDR3 contains 17 residues. The CDR3 sequence is CASRHGGLRDPEEKLFF.

The chain recombines TRBV12-3 or TRBV12-4 with TRBJ1-1; the D gene TCRdb calls, TRBD1, cannot be checked with no DNA. This CDR3 is 15 amino acids long. CDR3 sequence: CASSLNPGGKTEAFF.

The chain is built from TRBV6-1 and TRBJ2-3; the TCRdb D gene call, TRBD2, has no DNA to confirm it. The V gene's germline CDR1 is MNHNS and CDR2 SASEGT. This CDR3 spans 15 amino acids. CDR3 protein: CASTLILRAGDTQYF.

V usage is TRBV5-6 and J usage is TRBJ2-1; TCRdb indicates TRBD2, and absent DNA this call remains unverified. The CDR3 has 12 amino acids. In germline, CDR1 is SGHDT, CDR2 YYEEEE. CDR3 sequence: CASSLVAGKQFF.

This chain links TRBV3-1 with TRBJ2-4; lacking DNA, the TRBD2 call made by TCRdb goes unchecked. The CDR3 runs 18 residues. Germline-derived CDR1 and CDR2 are LGHDT and YNNKEL (reference sequence). The CDR3 region is CASSQSGLALGAKNIQYF.

This chain joins TRBV7-7 and TRBJ2-5; TCRdb outputs TRBD1, but without DNA this stays unchecked. Germline-derived CDR1 and CDR2 are SSHAT and FNYEAQ (reference sequence). This CDR3 spans 15 amino acids. The CDR3 reads CASSLGGDSQETQYF.

The V and J genes are TRBV24-1 and TRBJ2-1; the TCRdb call, TRBD2, lacks DNA for checking. The CDR3 runs to 14 residues. Germline V lookup: CDR1 KGHDR, CDR2 SFDVKD. The CDR3 here is CATSGTSKYNEQFF.

This chain joins TRBV2 and TRBJ2-7; no DNA is available, so the TRBD1 call from TCRdb remains unchecked. The CDR3 contains 13 residues. The germline V gene has CDR1 SNHLY and CDR2 FYNNEI. CDR3: CAGNRDRAYEQYF.

The chain is built from TRBV11-3 and TRBJ2-1; TCRdb's D call, TRBD2, is unchecked because there is no DNA. Germline V gene data show CDR1 as SGHNT and CDR2 as YENEEA. There are 15 residues in the CDR3. CDR3 residues: CASSFSGITYNEQFF.

This rearrangement joins TRBV29-1 to TRBJ1-3. Germline V gene data show CDR1 as SQVTM and CDR2 as ANQGSEA. The CDR3 is 14 residues long. The CDR3 sequence is CSVARDSSGNTIYF.

J is TRBJ2-7 and V is TRBV4-1; with no DNA, the TCRdb D assignment of TRBD2 cannot be verified. CDR1 and CDR2 (germline): MGHRA, YSYEKL. This CDR3 has 15 residues. CDR3: CASSYGLAASYEQYF.

The chain carries TRBV20-1 and TRBJ2-1. CDR1 DFQATT and CDR2 SNEGSKA come from the germline V gene (reference sequence). The CDR3 loop spans 16 amino acids. CDR3 region: CSARAALLSSYNEQFF.